This entry concerns a single T cell receptor (beta chain). The CDR3 contains 17 residues. Germline trimming cut 4 bases from V and 2 bases from J; bases unmatched to any gene: 12. The germline CDR1 and CDR2 sequences are ENHRY and SYGVKD. The data belong to a study of T cell responses to AZD1222 COVID-19 vaccine. TCRdb's copy holds only in-frame clones and misses some; the assay was immunoSEQ multiplex PCR. The data contain about 76,000 clones, 65% to 80% of them singletons. The V call is TRBV10-3, the J call TRBJ2-3; 7 positions match TRBD2. Material: peripheral blood, obtained 28 days after the second dose of the MenACWY control vaccine. This clonotype was obtained from an adult who received the MenACWY meningococcal vaccine as a control. The DNA of the CDR3 is TGTGCCATCAGTGGTGGTGGGCCAGCGGGGTACACAGATACGCAGTATTTT. Protein sequence: CAISGGGPAGYTDTQYF.